This T cell receptor beta chain derives from a study of early T cells in non-severe SARS-CoV-2 infection. Study results and limitations: Missing private and CD4 specificities, VDJdb matching favored anti-spike CD8 responses.

CDR3 length equals 17 residues. Losses at the gene ends were 6 bases for V and 7 bases for J; bases not matched to a gene: 14. The germline V gene encodes CDR1 MNHEY and CDR2 SVGAGI. Unique molecular identifiers tagged individual cDNA molecules. MiXCR, applied by TCRdb to the 5' RACE reads, yields one record per CDR3 protein. In the table there are more than 65,000 distinct CDR3 sequences, approximately 4.5% of which are singletons. This clonotype occurred many times. Its antigen is not known. The source of this sequence is an adult who was a healthcare worker with PCR-confirmed SARS-CoV-2 infection or an uninfected control (not recorded which). The donor label of this sample is uncertain. The chain links TRBV6-5 to TRBJ1-6, with 8 bases aligning to TRBD1. The sample was whole blood, taken at baseline. The CDR3 protein is CASRKVALGQGNSPLHF. In DNA, the CDR3 is TGTGCCAGCAGAAAAGTGGCGCTCGGACAGGGAAATTCACCCCTCCACTTT.